A single sample gave rise to the 4 T cell receptor beta chains below, sequenced in a study of T cells in Graves' hyperthyroidism and ophthalmopathy. Authors of the study amplified TCR beta CDR3 regions from RNA transcripts. Carried out on the TCR CDR3, a first-round RT-PCR used the HTBI primer set. Using its own MiXCR run on the multiplex PCR reads, TCRdb lists one record per CDR3 protein. The repertoire holds about 600,000 distinct CDR3 sequences, with roughly 15% as singletons. The sequencing input was blood. The receptors derive from a woman in her 40s with Graves' ophthalmopathy.

This clonotype was found a few times. The V and J genes are TRBV7-8 and TRBJ2-5; TRBD2 agrees at 7 bases. Germline CDR1 and CDR2: SGHVS and FQNEAQ. This CDR3 is built from 14 residues. V trimming: 5 bases; J trimming: 7 bases; junction bases outside the gene matches: 10. The CDR3 DNA reads TGTGCCAGCAGCCCGTCGGCCTGGGAGGGGACCCAGTACTTC. As protein: CASSPSAWEGTQYF. Variable domain in full (rest from reference TRBV7-8 and TRBJ2-5): GAGVSQSPRYKVAKRGQDVALRCDPISGHVSLFWYQQALGQGPEFLTYFQNEAQLDKSGLPSDRFFAERPEGSVSTLKIQRTQQEDSAVYLCASSPSAWEGTQYFGPGTRLLVL.

Many counts were recorded for this clonotype. The chain is built from TRBV11-3 and TRBJ2-1; D is possibly TRBD2 (5 bases). CDR1 is SGHNT, CDR2 YENEEA, per germline. The V end lost 3 bases, the J end lost 0 bases, and 9 bases lay between the germline ends. CDR3 length equals 15 residues. The CDR3 DNA reads as TGTGCCAGCAGCTTGGTGGGAGTCTCCTACAATGAGCAGTTCTTC. Amino acids: CASSLVGVSYNEQFF.

The chain combines TRBV4-1 with TRBJ2-4; 7 bases agree with TRBD1. Germline trimming cut 2 bases from V and 2 bases from J; bases unmatched to any gene: 3. This CDR3 has 15 residues. CDR1 is MGHRA, CDR2 YSYEKL, per germline. The CDR3 spells CASSQTGVSKNIQYF. CDR3 nucleotide sequence: TGCGCCAGCAGCCAAACAGGGGTGTCCAAAAACATTCAGTACTTC.

This clonotype showed up many times. The CDR3 DNA reads as TGCAGTGCTAGGGGCAGGGTAGACATTCAGTACTTC. The encoded protein is CSARGRVDIQYF. The chain recombines TRBV20-1 with TRBJ2-4, with TRBD1 as a possible D gene (5 bases). There are 12 residues in the CDR3. CDR1 is DFQATT and CDR2 is SNEGSKA in the germline V gene (reference sequence). Trimming pared 3 bases from V and 8 bases from J, leaving 11 bases between.